This T cell receptor (beta chain) was obtained from a study of blood T cell repertoires in COVID-19. About the research overall: Researchers got acute and convalescent COVID-19 samples from the United States, Italy and Spain. Sample material is recorded as cDNA or gDNA derived from T cells, B-cell-depleted T cells, or PBMCs.

V dropped 5 bases and J dropped 5 bases, with 15 bases sitting between them. Germline loops: CDR1 MDHEN, CDR2 SYDVKM. The CDR3 is made up of 14 amino acids. Libraries were prepared by immunoSEQ multiplex PCR; TCRdb keeps only in-frame clonotypes and omits some of them. The sample comprises about 490,000 clones, 70% to 90% of which are singletons, and roughly 3.2% rests with the top ten. The sequencing sample was made of peripheral blood. This sequence joins TRBV28 and TRBJ1-2; TRBD1 might be the D (6 bases). The clonotype comes from a human donor in a cohort sampled during active COVID-19. The CDR3 DNA follows: TGTGCCAGCAGTCCCCGGGGCAGGGGATATGGCTACACCTTC. Its protein product is CASSPRGRGYGYTF.